This T cell receptor beta chain is from a study of T cell repertoires in cytomegalovirus infection. The length of the CDR3 is 13 residues. V was trimmed by 5 bases and J by 6 bases, leaving 13 bases between them. The germline V gene encodes CDR1 SGHVS and CDR2 FNYEAQ. MiXCR, run by TCRdb on the reads, gives a single entry per CDR3 protein. The table records about 130,000 distinct CDR3 sequences, 7% to 9.5% of them present only once. This clonotype was seen more than once but under ten times. The origin of this receptor is a human donor in good health (CMV status not recorded). Some clones in this sample may be carry-over from other donors' samples. Sample: PBMCs. The rearrangement uses TRBV7-6 and TRBJ1-1, with a possible D match to TRBD1 (5 bases). The DNA for the CDR3 is TGTGCCAGCAGCCCAATTCAGGGCGCTGAAGCTTTCTTT. This gives the protein CASSPIQGAEAFF.